This T cell receptor beta chain was retrieved from a study of a mutant IDH1 vaccine in newly diagnosed glioma. Whole-study context: Former treatment meant radiotherapy, temozolomide, or both; the majority had gotten both. Broader study findings: Vaccination elicited immune responses in 90% to 95% of patients.

This clone occurred once. Its antigen is not known. Described time point: baseline, week 1 (first vaccination visit). Treatment defined: pre-vaccination baseline after standard-of-care therapy. Every donor had a new WHO grade 3 or 4 astrocytoma that was IDH1-mutant, with loss of nuclear ATRX. This table comes from immunoSEQ multiplex PCR, and its TCRdb copy is limited to in-frame clones, with some not included. The table shows approximately 92,000 clones, with 83% occurring only once. Germline values: CDR1 DFQATT, CDR2 SNEGSKA (reference sequence). The ends lost 6 bases at V and 11 bases at J; junction bases unmatched: 7. The CDR3 is 11 residues long.

The chain combines TRBV20-1 with TRBJ1-5; the match to TRBD1 covers 7 bases. The TCR originated in a woman aged 45-60 years with glioma. The sample here was PBMCs, taken from a glioma patient treated with radiotherapy, temozolomide or both. The CDR3 DNA sequence: TGCAGTGCCGCAAAGACAGGGACCCAGCATTTT. It encodes CSAAKTGTQHF.